This T cell receptor beta chain is from a study of blood T cells in healthy people across ages (dated by TCRdb to between 2015 and 2016). Describing the broader study: Template switching captured roughly one uniquely barcoded TCR beta cDNA molecule per two T cells in model experiments. To avoid experimental bias, donors of different ages were randomly spread across the sequencing lanes. Using the same blood draw, the study looked at two additional independent replicas of 1 million unique cDNA reads for two donors, one aged 18 to 29 and the other aged 80 or older. The donors were divided into four age groups: young (average around 16 years), middle-aged (approximately 42), aged (approximately 62) and long-lived (about 90). The study measured age-related changes in TCR beta repertoire diversity using deep sequencing normalized with unique cDNA molecular identifiers.

Systemically healthy Caucasian individuals from Russia, around 38 in total and aged 6 to 90 years, were included as donors. About 10 milliliters of peripheral blood were collected from each donor into EDTA-treated Vacutainer tubes. Ficoll-Paque density-gradient centrifugation was used to isolate PBMCs, with at least 6.5 million per sample. Total RNA was extracted from PBMCs with Trizol reagent, with at least 6 micrograms obtained per sample. Naive CD45RAhigh/CD27high T cell percentages were measured by flow cytometry on a PBMC aliquot from every donor. What the work shows at the level of the full study, not this receptor alone: Compared with the aged group, the long-lived group had more naive CD4+ T cells, fewer expanded clones and increased TCR diversity, a pattern suggesting age selection. Estimates of total diversity based on one million sequenced T cells were considered lower bounds and underestimates. Because profiling used bulk unsorted PBMCs, naive and antigen-experienced compartments could not be compared conclusively. There was a strong correlation between observed TCR beta diversity and the percentage of naive T cells measured by flow cytometry. Observed TCR beta diversity per million T cells fell roughly linearly with age, and a significant reduction was already apparent by age roughly 40. Because donor CMV infection status was unknown, age-related changes in expanded clonotypes were potentially confounded.

Libraries were made using 5' RACE. The sample was run on an Illumina HiSeq 2500. A second PCR of roughly 6 to 11 cycles was run with a J-beta primer mix and a sample-barcoded 5' primer. A unique molecular identifier was introduced onto each TCR beta cDNA molecule by a template-switch 5' adaptor carrying 12 random nucleotides. Each sample yielded at least 2.5 million CDR3-containing paired-end reads. First-strand cDNA was synthesized from all RNA with the Mint cDNA synthesis kit, primed by a TRBC-specific oligonucleotide. After uracil-DNA glycosylase treatment, a first 18-cycle PCR used universal primers M1SS and BC2_uni_R on all cDNA. The published analysis was carried out like this. For normalization, 1 million high-quality reads, each with a distinct molecular identifier, were randomly selected from each sample. Reads with shared molecular identifiers were discarded instead of being binned into consensus sequences. MiTCR, run with a Q25 quality threshold and the strictest error-elimination algorithm, handled CDR3 identification, clonotype clustering and error correction. Lower-bound total TCR beta diversity was estimated with a nonparametric unseen species model using Euler transformation. In-frame beta chains were kept once TCRdb had trimmed the public reads at Q25 with fastp and called clones with MiXCR. Each entry merges the rows of one CDR3 protein and shows their most common DNA and genes. It is TCRdb's table, rather than the study itself, that gives the V and J calls and clone size. This sample is represented by 650,000 to 800,000 distinct CDR3 sequences; under 45% of them were singletons. Roughly 19% of the sample goes to the ten largest clones.

As regards this clonotype: The antigen this receptor binds is unknown. The input lacks base qualities; no much larger clone sits a single base away.

Source material: blood. This sequence was found in a man between 60 and 75 years old in good health.

CDR3 region: CASSSRVELRYTF. The DNA reads as follows: TGTGCCAGCAGTAGCAGGGTAGAGCTTCGCTACACCTTC. This chain joins TRBV2 to TRBJ1-2; a weak D assignment points to TRBD1 (5 bases agree). V lost 5 bases and J lost 9 bases; the stretch between them is 16 bases long. Reading from cysteine to phenylalanine, the CDR3 counts 13 amino acids. Only the CDR3 portion is preserved as DNA: 39 bases, with reading frame beginning at the first base. CDR1 and CDR2 are read off the germline V gene as SNHLY and FYNNEI.